The rows below give T cell receptor beta chains drawn from one sample of a study of cytomegalovirus exposure and HLA in healthy donors. Generated by immunoSEQ multiplex PCR, the TCRdb table keeps only in-frame clones and is missing some. The repertoire has roughly 93,000 clones, about 70% of them found once; the top ten carry roughly 8.8%. Sample: PBMCs. Receptors were obtained from a human donor in good health. Both conserved end residues are part of each CDR3. Each record gives: clone size, J gene, CDR3 length, V gene, CDR3 protein. For some rows the clone size is stated as once, few or many, or as a class when expanded; others skip it.

NA	TRBJ1-4	17	TRBV4-1	CASSRLGAGPTNEKLFF
few	TRBJ2-2	15	TRBV4-3	CASSRTSGNTGELFF
NA	TRBJ1-4	15	TRBV30	CAWSAWTGANEKLFF
NA	TRBJ1-6	14	TRBV2	CASSEARGNSPLHF
NA	TRBJ1-1	13	TRBV7-8	CASSLRENTEAFF
NA	TRBJ1-2	14	TRBV19	CASSIGGVENGYTF
NA	TRBJ2-3	16	TRBV9	CASSVGDGRLTDTQYF
NA	TRBJ2-3	16	TRBV5-1	CASSLARSGNTDTQYF
NA	TRBJ2-3	15	TRBV5-4	CASRSGVQGTDTQYF
NA	TRBJ2-7	13	TRBV27	CASSSGFAYEQYF
NA	TRBJ2-2	14	TRBV7-7	CASSPSSNTGELFF
NA	TRBJ2-3	15	TRBV5-4	CASSLMGANTDTQYF
NA	TRBJ2-7	12	TRBV5-1	CASSPEGYEQYF
NA	TRBJ1-5	14	TRBV5-8	CASSYQGGYQPQHF
NA	TRBJ2-5	13	TRBV2	CASRRLSQETQYF
NA	TRBJ2-7	13	TRBV30	CAWSVLDGNEQYF
NA	TRBJ1-5	15	TRBV7-2	CASSLDGGGVQPQHF
NA	TRBJ2-3	16	TRBV11-3	CASSFGTGVTTDTQYF
NA	TRBJ1-5	13	TRBV27	CASSIVMSQPQHF
NA	TRBJ1-3	16	TRBV7-9	CSSSLVGAGSGNTIYF
NA	TRBJ1-2	20	TRBV2	CASGISLKRDRGQSNYGYTF
NA	TRBJ2-3	15	TRBV5-4	CASSDLAGVRDTQYF
NA	TRBJ2-7	17	TRBV19	CASSPGFIAGESYEQYF
few	TRBJ1-1	15	TRBV5-4	CASSLALGSGGEAFF
many	TRBJ1-4	14	TRBV18	CASSPDRAREKLFF
NA	TRBJ1-1	15	TRBV7-9	CASSLGSGIKAEAFF
NA	TRBJ2-3	15	TRBV7-2	CASSWGLAGGDTQYF